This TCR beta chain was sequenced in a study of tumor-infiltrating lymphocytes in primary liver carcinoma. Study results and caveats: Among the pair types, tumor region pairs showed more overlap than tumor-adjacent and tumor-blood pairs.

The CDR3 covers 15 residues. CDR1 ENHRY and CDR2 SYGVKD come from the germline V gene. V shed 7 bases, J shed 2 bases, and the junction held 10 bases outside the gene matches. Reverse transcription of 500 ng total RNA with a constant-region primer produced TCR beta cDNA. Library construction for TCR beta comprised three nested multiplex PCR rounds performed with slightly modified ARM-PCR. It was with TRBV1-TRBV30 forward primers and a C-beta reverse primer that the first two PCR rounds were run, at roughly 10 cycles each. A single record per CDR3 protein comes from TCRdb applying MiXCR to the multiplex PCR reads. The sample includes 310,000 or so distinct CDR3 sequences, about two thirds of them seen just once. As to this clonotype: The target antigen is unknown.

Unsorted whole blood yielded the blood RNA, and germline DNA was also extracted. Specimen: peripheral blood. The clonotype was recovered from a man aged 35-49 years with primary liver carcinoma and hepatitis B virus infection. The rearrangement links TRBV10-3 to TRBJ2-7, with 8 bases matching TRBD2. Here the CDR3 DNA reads TGTGCCATCATTGGCTCCGGGACTAGGGCCTACGAGCAGTACTTC. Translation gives CAIIGSGTRAYEQYF.